This T cell receptor (beta chain) originates from a study of blood T cell repertoires in COVID-19. Study in general: The samples span acute and convalescent COVID-19 from the United States, Italy and Spain. In each case, the material was cDNA or gDNA derived from T cells, B-cell-depleted T cells, or PBMCs.

Method: immunoSEQ multiplex PCR; TCRdb's copy keeps in-frame clones and lacks some. Seen here are 120,000 to 150,000 clones, more than 65% observed once, and the top ten hold roughly 4.3%. CDR1 and CDR2 (germline): SGHRS, YFSETQ. The CDR3 has 11 amino acids. The germline V and J ends were trimmed by 2 bases and 4 bases, with 2 bases remaining between them. This clone occurred many times. This receptor was obtained from a man in his 60s with acute or convalescent COVID-19. V is TRBV5-1 and J is TRBJ2-3; no firm D call. Material for sequencing was peripheral blood. The CDR3 DNA reads TGCGCCAGCAGCTTCGCAGATACGCAGTATTTT. This sequence encodes CASSFADTQYF.